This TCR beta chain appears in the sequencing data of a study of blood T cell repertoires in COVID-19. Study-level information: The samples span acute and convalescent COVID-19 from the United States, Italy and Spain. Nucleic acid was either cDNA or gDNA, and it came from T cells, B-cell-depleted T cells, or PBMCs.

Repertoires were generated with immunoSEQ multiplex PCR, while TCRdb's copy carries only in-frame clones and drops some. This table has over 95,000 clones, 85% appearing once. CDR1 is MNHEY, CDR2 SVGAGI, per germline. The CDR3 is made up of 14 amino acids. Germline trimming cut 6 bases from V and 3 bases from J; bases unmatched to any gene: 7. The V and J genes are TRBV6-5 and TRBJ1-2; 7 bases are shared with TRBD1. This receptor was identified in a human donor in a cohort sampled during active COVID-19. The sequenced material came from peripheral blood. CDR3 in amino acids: CASSLTGIDYGYTF. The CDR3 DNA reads TGTGCCAGCAGCCTGACAGGGATCGACTATGGCTACACCTTC.